This TCR beta chain was found in a study of T cell changes during pregnancy in multiple sclerosis. This CDR3 region has 16 residues. J lost 0 bases, V lost 0 bases, and 5 bases had no gene match. Per germline, CDR1 SGDLS and CDR2 YYNGEE. Sequenced by immunoSEQ multiplex PCR; TCRdb stores in-frame clones only, minus some. The sample shows 55,000 to 65,000 clones, 93% of them seen only once. This clonotype was sampled from a female donor with multiple sclerosis, enrolled in a pregnancy study. The V and J genes are TRBV9 and TRBJ1-1; the match to TRBD1 covers 7 bases. Sequenced here: CD8+ T cells from peripheral blood mononuclear cells, sampled in the third trimester of pregnancy. The CDR3 sequence: CASSVVGTAMNTEAFF. CDR3 nucleotides: TGTGCCAGCAGCGTAGTTGGGACAGCTATGAACACTGAAGCTTTCTTT.